This T cell receptor beta chain was profiled in a study of human T cells and chemical hapten exposure. One entry per CDR3 protein results from TCRdb running MiXCR on the RACE reads. The sample has roughly 70,000 distinct CDR3 sequences; more than 30% are singletons. Time point here: patch test 1, 2 weeks after DPC sensitization. The treatment is: therapeutic diphenylcyclopropenone sensitization with weekly scalp DPC. This clonotype was seen a few times. V lost 5 bases and J 2 bases, leaving 12 bases between the germline ends. Germline values: CDR1 SGHVS, CDR2 FQNEAQ. This CDR3 is 14 amino acids long. This chain links TRBV7-8 with TRBJ2-5; D may be TRBD2 (6 bases). This clonotype was sampled from a middle-aged man with alopecia areata. Some clones in this sample may be carry-over from other donors' samples. The sample was whole blood, taken in connection with sensitization to the hapten diphenylcyclopropenone (DPC). The CDR3 nucleotides are TGTGCCAGCAGCCCGGGGGTACCTCAAGAGACCCAGTACTTC. It encodes CASSPGVPQETQYF.